The 5 T cell receptor beta chains presented below share a single source sample, sequenced in a study of beta chain features in type 1 diabetes. The isolated RNA, all of it, was reverse transcribed, so expressed TCRB transcripts were what got sequenced. TCRdb keeps only in-frame clones here, not all; method: immunoSEQ multiplex PCR. This table has around 500,000 clones, around 30% appearing once. Sequenced: naive CD4+ T cells from blood. These receptors originate from a man in his late teens or twenties in good health.

The rearrangement uses TRBV11-1 and TRBJ2-2; unclear D gene. Trimming left V 7 bases short and J 3 bases short, with 12 bases between. The CDR3 loop spans 14 amino acids. Germline V gives CDR1 SGHAT, CDR2 FQDESV (reference sequence). The CDR3 sequence is CASTLKAYTGELFF. The CDR3 coding sequence is TGTGCCAGCACCCTGAAGGCCTACACCGGGGAGCTGTTTTTT.

This rearrangement joins TRBV30 to TRBJ2-3, with D perhaps given as TRBD1 or TRBD2 (5 bases each). The length of the CDR3 is 13 residues. Germline CDR1 and CDR2: GTSNPN and SVGIG (reference sequence). V gave up 3 bases and J gave up 6 bases, with 13 bases separating them. CDR3 loop: CAWREQGTDTQYF. Written as DNA, the CDR3 is TGTGCCTGGAGGGAACAAGGGACGGATACGCAGTATTTT.

This clone was detected a few times. The V gene is TRBV10-3, the J gene TRBJ1-1; 11 bases are a match to TRBD1. Germline CDR1 reads ENHRY; CDR2 reads SYGVKD. V dropped 0 bases and J dropped 4; count of bases not matched to a gene: 4. The CDR3 is 16 amino acids. CDR3 sequence (DNA): TGTGCCATCAGTGAGTCCGGCGGGACAGGGGGCACTGAAGCTTTCTTT. Amino acids: CAISESGGTGGTEAFF.

This clone appeared once. V and J are TRBV27 and TRBJ2-3, with 7 bases matching TRBD2. CDR1 and CDR2 from the germline V gene are MNHEY and SMNVEV (reference sequence). With 2 bases clipped from V and 5 bases from J, the junction kept 7 bases outside the gene matches. This CDR3 has 15 residues. CDR3 sequence reads: CASSLVGGRRDTQYF. CDR3 sequence (DNA): TGTGCCAGCAGTTTAGTTGGCGGGAGACGAGATACGCAGTATTTT.

In its sample, this clone was seen a few times. V gene TRBV4-3 combines with J gene TRBJ1-2; a weak D match, TRBD1 (5 bases). Germline CDR1 is LGHNA and CDR2 is YSLEER. CDR3 length equals 14 residues. Trimming left V 0 bases short and J 6 bases short, with 11 bases between. The CDR3 sequence: CASSQDRAGNGYTF. CDR3 nucleotide sequence: TGCGCCAGCAGCCAAGACAGGGCCGGTAATGGCTACACCTTC.